This is a list of T cell receptor beta chains from one sample in a study of CD8 T cells in Susac syndrome. TCRdb processed the immunoSEQ multiplex PCR reads anew with MiXCR; each CDR3 protein has one entry. The data show 170,000 or so distinct CDR3 sequences, roughly 94% seen once. Sequenced: CD4+ T cells from PBMCs. The source of these receptors is a human donor with Susac syndrome. The CDR3 runs from the conserved cysteine through the conserved F or W. A D gene is named only where the DNA matches it firmly. Rows may omit the clone size; those that give it use once, few, many or a size class.

V	J	size	D	DNA	CDR3
TRBV11-2	TRBJ1-2	once	-	TGTGCCAGCAGCACCCGGACAGTTAACTATGGCTACACCTTC	CASSTRTVNYGYTF
TRBV5-1	TRBJ1-4	-	-	TGCGCCAGCAGCTTGCTGCCGGGGACTAATGAAAAACTGTTTTTT	CASSLLPGTNEKLFF
TRBV12-3/TRBV12-4	TRBJ2-1	-	TRBD2	TGTGCCAGCAGTGGACTAGCGGGAGACAATGAGCAGTTCTTC	CASSGLAGDNEQFF
TRBV29-1	TRBJ1-2	-	TRBD1	TGCAGCGCCGGGACAGGCGACGGCTACACCTTC	CSAGTGDGYTF
TRBV30	TRBJ2-3	-	-	TGTGCCGACACCCGGTTAGGCACAGATACGCAGTATTTT	CADTRLGTDTQYF
TRBV7-2	TRBJ2-1	-	TRBD2	TGTGCCAGCCGTAGCGGGGGGGACTACAATGAGCAGTTCTTC	CASRSGGDYNEQFF
TRBV6-1	TRBJ1-5	-	-	TGTGCCAGCAGTGAAGCCGACGTGGGGGTGGATCAGCCCCAGCATTTT	CASSEADVGVDQPQHF
TRBV20-1	TRBJ2-7	-	-	TGCAGTGCTAGAGATCAGGGCCGTGGGTCCTACGAGCAGTACTTC	CSARDQGRGSYEQYF
TRBV11-2	TRBJ2-1	-	TRBD2	TGTGCCAGCAGCTTAGAAGGACTAGCGGGGGGGCGGTTATCTGAGTTCTTC	CASSLEGLAGGRLSEFF
TRBV3-1	TRBJ1-2	-	-	TGTGCCAGCAGCCAAGATATTAGGGACTACACCTTC	CASSQDIRDYTF
TRBV29-1	TRBJ1-1	-	-	TGCAGCGTTTCATGGGTCAGTTCTGAAGCTTTCTTT	CSVSWVSSEAFF
TRBV4-2	TRBJ1-6	-	-	TGTGCCAGCAGTCCTAACTTGGGGGCCACTAGTTCACCCCTCCACTTT	CASSPNLGATSSPLHF
TRBV12-3/TRBV12-4	TRBJ2-5	-	TRBD1	TGTGCCAGCAGTTTCGACAGGGGGCAAGAGACCCAGTACTTC	CASSFDRGQETQYF
TRBV5-4	TRBJ2-3	-	-	TGTGCCAGCAGCTTGGCGGGCAGGGGGGCCACAGATACGCAGTATTTT	CASSLAGRGATDTQYF
TRBV20-1	TRBJ1-4	-	-	TGCAGTGCTAGACCCGACCAGGACGGGGAAAAACTGTTTTTT	CSARPDQDGEKLFF
TRBV5-1	TRBJ2-3	-	-	TGCGCCAGCAGAAAGATTGCTTTAGATACGCAGTATTTT	CASRKIALDTQYF
TRBV4-2	TRBJ2-7	-	TRBD2	TGTGCCAGCAGCCAAGGGACTAGCGGCCCCCTCGAGCAGTACTTC	CASSQGTSGPLEQYF
TRBV20-1	TRBJ1-5	-	TRBD1	TGCAGTGCCCAGACAGGGGTGGATCAGCCCCAGCATTTT	CSAQTGVDQPQHF
TRBV11-2	TRBJ2-1	-	TRBD2	TGTGCCAGCAGCTTAGTAGCGGGGGACGTCTACAATGAGCAGTTCTTC	CASSLVAGDVYNEQFF
TRBV21-1	TRBJ1-1	-	-	TGTGCCAGCAGCAAGCGGGACAAGTTGGATGAAGCTTTCTTT	CASSKRDKLDEAFF
TRBV11-2	TRBJ2-1	-	-	TGTGCCAGCAGCTTAGATTTTATCAATGAGCAGTTCTTC	CASSLDFINEQFF
TRBV29-1	TRBJ1-5	-	-	TGCAGCGCCAGCAGTTCGGGGGGTCAGCCCCAGCATTTT	CSASSSGGQPQHF
TRBV5-1	TRBJ2-5	-	TRBD1	TGCGCCAGCAGCGCGGGACAGGGAATTAGGGAGACCCAGTACTTC	CASSAGQGIRETQYF
TRBV29-1	TRBJ1-1	-	TRBD1	TGCAGCGTTGAAGATGATCGGACAGGGGCTTGGACTGAAGCTTTCTTT	CSVEDDRTGAWTEAFF
TRBV12-3/TRBV12-4	TRBJ1-4	once	-	TGTGCCACCGCCCAGGGATCAACTAATGAAAAACTGTTTTTT	CATAQGSTNEKLFF
TRBV5-6	TRBJ2-2	-	-	TGTGCCAGCAGCTTGGTCTTTACCGGGGAGCTGTTTTTT	CASSLVFTGELFF
TRBV20-1	TRBJ1-5	-	-	TGCAGTGCTAGGTCCGGGGGCAATCAGCCCCAGCATTTT	CSARSGGNQPQHF
TRBV24-1	TRBJ2-3	-	-	TGTGCCACCAGTGATACAACGGACGGGACAGATACGCAGTATTTT	CATSDTTDGTDTQYF
TRBV18	TRBJ2-3	-	-	TGTGCCAGCTCACCTCAGGGGGGAACAGATACGCAGTATTTT	CASSPQGGTDTQYF
TRBV7-2	TRBJ1-6	-	-	TGTGCCAGCAGTCCGACCTATTCACCCCTCCACTTT	CASSPTYSPLHF
TRBV9	TRBJ2-7	-	TRBD1	TGTGCCAGCAGCGCACAGGGGGCACATCCCTACGAGCAGTACTTC	CASSAQGAHPYEQYF
TRBV25-1	TRBJ1-1	once	-	TGTGCCAGCAGTTCCGCGGTGGGGCGGGGTCTTGCTTTCTTT	CASSSAVGRGLAFF
TRBV2	TRBJ1-2	-	-	TGTGCCAGCAGTATCCGGGAAGGTCATGGCTACACCTTC	CASSIREGHGYTF
TRBV19	TRBJ1-1	-	TRBD1	TGTGCCAGTAGTAGAGACAGGGCTAAGAACACTGAAGCTTTCTTT	CASSRDRAKNTEAFF
TRBV4-1	TRBJ2-5	-	-	TGCGCCAGCAGCCAAGATCACAACAGGGCTGAGACCCAGTACTTC	CASSQDHNRAETQYF
TRBV7-9	TRBJ1-1	once	-	TGTGCCAGCAGACCCCCGCCAGGGGAAATAAACACTGAAGCTTTCTTT	CASRPPPGEINTEAFF
TRBV6-5	TRBJ2-5	-	-	TGTGCCAGCAGTTACTATCCCCCGGGACGTTGGGGGGAGACCCAGTACTTC	CASSYYPPGRWGETQYF
TRBV29-1	TRBJ2-3	once	-	TGCAGCGTTGCCCCCGGTAGGGATACGCAGTATTTT	CSVAPGRDTQYF
TRBV30	TRBJ1-2	-	TRBD1	TGTGCCTGGAGGGAACAGGGGGCGGGCTATGGCTACACCTTC	CAWREQGAGYGYTF
TRBV12-5	TRBJ2-5	-	TRBD1	TGTGCTAGTGGTCACCGGACAGGGATAGAGACCCAGTACTTC	CASGHRTGIETQYF
TRBV19	TRBJ1-1	-	-	TGTGCCAGTACCCCCTGGCTGTACACTGAAGCTTTCTTT	CASTPWLYTEAFF
TRBV20-1	TRBJ1-1	-	-	TGCAGTGCTAGCCCTGACGGGGGAGTATCTGAAGCTTTCTTT	CSASPDGGVSEAFF
TRBV7-8	TRBJ1-6	-	-	TGTGCCAGCAGCTTAGACGGCAGGGGACCGAATTCACCCCTCCACTTT	CASSLDGRGPNSPLHF
TRBV11-2	TRBJ2-7	-	-	TGTGCCAGCAGCTTAAAGGGGCGCAGCTCCTACGAGCAGTACTTC	CASSLKGRSSYEQYF
TRBV20-1	TRBJ2-4	-	-	TGCAGTGCCCCAGGGCGGGGACTAGCCAAAAACATTCAGTACTTC	CSAPGRGLAKNIQYF